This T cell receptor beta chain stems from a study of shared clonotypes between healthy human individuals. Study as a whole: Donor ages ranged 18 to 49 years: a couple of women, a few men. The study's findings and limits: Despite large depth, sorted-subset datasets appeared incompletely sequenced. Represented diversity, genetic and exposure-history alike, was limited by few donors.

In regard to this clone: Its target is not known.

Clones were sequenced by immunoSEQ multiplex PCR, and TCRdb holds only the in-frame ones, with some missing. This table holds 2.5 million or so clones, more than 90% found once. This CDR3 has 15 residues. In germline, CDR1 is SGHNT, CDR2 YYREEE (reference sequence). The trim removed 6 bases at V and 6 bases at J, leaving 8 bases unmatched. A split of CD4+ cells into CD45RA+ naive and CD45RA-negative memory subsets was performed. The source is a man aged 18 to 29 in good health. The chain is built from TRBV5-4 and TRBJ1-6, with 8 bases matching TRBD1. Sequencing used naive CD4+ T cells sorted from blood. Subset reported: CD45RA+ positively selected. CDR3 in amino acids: CASTSRTGTNSPLHF. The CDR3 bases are TGTGCCAGCACCTCCAGGACAGGGACTAATTCACCCCTCCACTTT. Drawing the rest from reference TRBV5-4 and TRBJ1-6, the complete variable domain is ETGVTQSPTHLIKTRGQQVTLRCSSQSGHNTVSWYQQALGQGPQFIFQYYREEENGRGNFPPRFSGLQFPNYSSELNVNALELDDSALYLCASTSRTGTNSPLHFGNGTRLTVT.